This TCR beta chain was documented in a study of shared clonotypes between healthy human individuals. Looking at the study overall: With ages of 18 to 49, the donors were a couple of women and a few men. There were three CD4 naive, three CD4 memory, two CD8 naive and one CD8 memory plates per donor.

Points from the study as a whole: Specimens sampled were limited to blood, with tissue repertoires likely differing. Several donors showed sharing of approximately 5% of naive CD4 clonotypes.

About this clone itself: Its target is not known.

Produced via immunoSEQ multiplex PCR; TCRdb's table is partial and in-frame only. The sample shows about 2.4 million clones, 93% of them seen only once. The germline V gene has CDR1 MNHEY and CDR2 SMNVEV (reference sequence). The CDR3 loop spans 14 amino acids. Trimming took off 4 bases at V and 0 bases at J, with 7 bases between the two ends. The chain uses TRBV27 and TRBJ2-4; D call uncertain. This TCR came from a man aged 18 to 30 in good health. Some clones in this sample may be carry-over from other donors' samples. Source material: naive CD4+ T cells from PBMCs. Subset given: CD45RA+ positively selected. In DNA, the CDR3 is TGTGCCAGCAGTTCGACGGTAGCCAAAAACATTCAGTACTTC. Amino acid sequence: CASSSTVAKNIQYF.